A single sample is the source of the 9 T cell receptor beta chains below, sequenced in a study of T cell responses to AZD1222 COVID-19 vaccine. Clones were sequenced by immunoSEQ multiplex PCR, and TCRdb holds only the in-frame ones, with some missing. The table lists over 100,000 clones, 75% to 90% of them singletons. The source was peripheral blood, collected on day 0 of AZD1222 vaccination. The receptors come from an adult in good health.

This rearrangement joins TRBV19 to TRBJ2-5, with TRBD1 matching 7 bases. CDR3 length: 14 residues. With 5 bases clipped from V and 2 bases from J, the junction kept 5 bases outside the gene matches. Germline loops: CDR1 LNHDA, CDR2 SQIVND (reference sequence). This CDR3 is CASSPWDSQETQYF. The CDR3 DNA is TGTGCCAGTAGTCCATGGGACAGTCAAGAGACCCAGTACTTC.

The chain couples TRBV4-2 to TRBJ2-7, with 7 positions matching TRBD1. Germline CDR1 LGHNA, CDR2 YNFKEQ. Unmatched junction bases numbered 8, after V lost 3 bases and J lost 6 bases. CDR3 length: 14 amino acids. In DNA, the CDR3 is TGTGCCAGCAGCCAGGGGCGACAGGGCTTCGAGCAGTACTTC. Protein product: CASSQGRQGFEQYF.

The V call is TRBV27, the J call TRBJ2-5, with D tentatively TRBD1 (5 bases). From germline, CDR1 is MNHEY and CDR2 SMNVEV (reference sequence). The CDR3 has 15 residues. The V end lost 1 base, the J end lost 2 bases, and 11 bases lay between the germline ends. The CDR3 DNA sequence: TGTGCCAGCAGTTTATTGGGCAGGGATCAAGAGACCCAGTACTTC. Translation: CASSLLGRDQETQYF.

The chain employs TRBV28 and TRBJ1-2, with 10 bases fitting TRBD1. The germline V gene has CDR1 MDHEN and CDR2 SYDVKM. The V gene end was trimmed by 6 bases and the J gene end by 2 bases; junction bases not matched to a gene: 6. This CDR3 contains 15 residues. CDR3 amino acids: CASRQPGQGNYGYTF. The CDR3 nucleotides are TGTGCCAGCAGACAACCGGGACAGGGGAACTATGGCTACACCTTC.

The chain recombines TRBV6-2 or TRBV6-3 with TRBJ2-3, with 9 positions matching TRBD1. CDR3 length: 14 residues. Looked up from germline, CDR1 is MNHEY and CDR2 is SVGEGT. J lost 0 bases, V lost 5 bases, and 0 bases had no gene match. The CDR3 region has the DNA TGTGCCAGCAGTGACAGGGGGAGCACAGATACGCAGTATTTT. Translating it yields CASSDRGSTDTQYF.

The chain combines TRBV23-1 with TRBJ2-4, with a possible D match to TRBD1 (5 bases). TRBV23-1 is given ORF status, its function remaining uncertain. With 5 bases removed from V and 2 bases from J, the gap between germline ends came to 25 bases. This CDR3 is 19 amino acids long. The CDR3 DNA sequence: TGCGCCAGCAGTGAAAACGGGTTACAGGATCGAATTACCAAAAACATTCAGTACTTC. This translates into CASSENGLQDRITKNIQYF.

This rearrangement joins TRBV28 to TRBJ1-1; possible D gene TRBD1, 6 bases. V was pared by 3 bases and J by 11 bases, with 13 bases between. Germline assignment: CDR1 MDHEN and CDR2 SYDVKM. This CDR3 is built from 12 residues. CDR3 region: CASSLTGAEAFF. CDR3 nucleotides: TGTGCCAGCAGTTTGACAGGCGCCGAGGCTTTCTTT.

This clone was seen more than once but under ten times. The V and J genes are TRBV9 and TRBJ1-5; D is possibly TRBD1 (5 bases). Germline CDR1 and CDR2: SGDLS and YYNGEE. CDR3 length: 14 amino acids. Trimming shortened V by 5 bases and J by 4 bases, and 13 bases separated the two germline ends. For the CDR3, the DNA is TGTGCCAGCAGTGCTGGGGGGTGGAATCAGCCCCAGCATTTT. Translating gives CASSAGGWNQPQHF.

This clone was recorded only once. The chain uses TRBV2 and TRBJ2-4; D call uncertain. V lost 3 bases, J lost 1 base, and 4 bases lay in between. The CDR3 totals 13 residues. The germline V gene encodes CDR1 SNHLY and CDR2 FYNNEI. CDR3 DNA: TGTGCCAGCAGTGATCTTGCCAAAAACATTCAGTACTTC. This translates into CASSDLAKNIQYF. The full variable domain, in which reference TRBV2 and TRBJ2-4 provide the parts outside the CDR3, is EPEVTQTPSHQVTQMGQEVILRCVPISNHLYFYWYRQILGQKVEFLVSFYNNEISEKSEIFDDQFSVERPDGSNFTLKIRSTKLEDSAMYFCASSDLAKNIQYFGAGTRLSVL.